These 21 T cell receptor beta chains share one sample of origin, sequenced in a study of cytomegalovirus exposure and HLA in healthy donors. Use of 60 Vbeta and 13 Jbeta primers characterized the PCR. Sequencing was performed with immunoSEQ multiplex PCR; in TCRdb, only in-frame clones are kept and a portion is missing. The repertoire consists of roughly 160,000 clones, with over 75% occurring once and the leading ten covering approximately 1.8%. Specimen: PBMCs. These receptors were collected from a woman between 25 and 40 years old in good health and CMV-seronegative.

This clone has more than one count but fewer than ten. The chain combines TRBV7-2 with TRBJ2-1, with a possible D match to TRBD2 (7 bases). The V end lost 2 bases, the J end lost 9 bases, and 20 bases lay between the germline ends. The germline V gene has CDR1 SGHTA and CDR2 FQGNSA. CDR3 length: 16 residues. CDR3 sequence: CASSLFGGGASSEQFF. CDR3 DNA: TGTGCCAGCAGCTTATTTGGTGGGGGGGCGTCAAGTGAGCAGTTCTTC. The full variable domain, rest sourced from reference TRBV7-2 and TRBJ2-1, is GAGVSQSPSNKVTEKGKDVELRCDPISGHTALYWYRQSLGQGLEFLIYFQGNSAPDKSGLPSDRFSAERTGGSVSTLTIQRTQQEDSAVYLCASSLFGGGASSEQFFGPGTRLTVL.

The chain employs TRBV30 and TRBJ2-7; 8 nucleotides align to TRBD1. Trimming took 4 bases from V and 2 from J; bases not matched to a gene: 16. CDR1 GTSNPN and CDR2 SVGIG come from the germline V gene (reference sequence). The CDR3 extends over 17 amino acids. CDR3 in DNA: TGTGCCTGGAACTCAGGGGGCGGACGGTCTCATCCCTACGAGCAGTACTTC. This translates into CAWNSGGGRSHPYEQYF.

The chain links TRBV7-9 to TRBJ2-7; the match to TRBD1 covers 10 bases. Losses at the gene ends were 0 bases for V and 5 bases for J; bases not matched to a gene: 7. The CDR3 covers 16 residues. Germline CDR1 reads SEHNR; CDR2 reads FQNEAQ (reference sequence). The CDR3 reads CASSLAPGTGVHEQYF. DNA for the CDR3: TGTGCCAGCAGCTTAGCACCCGGGACAGGGGTCCACGAGCAGTACTTC.

This CDR3 is CASFTTRTNTEAFF. The CDR3 DNA follows: TGTGCCAGCTTTACCACACGGACTAACACTGAAGCTTTCTTT. The rearrangement uses TRBV18 and TRBJ1-1; D not resolved. Germline values: CDR1 KGHSH, CDR2 LQKENI. This CDR3 is built from 14 residues. The V and J ends lost 7 bases and 2 bases respectively, with 14 bases between them.

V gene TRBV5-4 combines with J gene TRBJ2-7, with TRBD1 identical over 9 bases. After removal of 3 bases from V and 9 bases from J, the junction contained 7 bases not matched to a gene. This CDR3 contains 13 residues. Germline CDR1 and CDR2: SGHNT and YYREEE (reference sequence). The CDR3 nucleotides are TGTGCCAGCAGCTCGGACAGGGGATGGCTGCAGTACTTC. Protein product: CASSSDRGWLQYF.

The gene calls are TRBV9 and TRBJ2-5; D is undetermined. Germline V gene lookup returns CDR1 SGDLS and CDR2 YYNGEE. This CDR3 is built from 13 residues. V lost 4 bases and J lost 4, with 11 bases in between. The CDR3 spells CASSPRPLETQYF. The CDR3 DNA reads TGTGCCAGCAGCCCCAGGCCCCTAGAGACCCAGTACTTC.

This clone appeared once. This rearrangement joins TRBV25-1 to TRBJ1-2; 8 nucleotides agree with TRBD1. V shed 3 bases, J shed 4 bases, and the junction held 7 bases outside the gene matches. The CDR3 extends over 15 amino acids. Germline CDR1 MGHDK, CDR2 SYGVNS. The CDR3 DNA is TGTGCCAGCAGTGACCCCGGGACAGGAGTCTATGGCTACACCTTC. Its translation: CASSDPGTGVYGYTF.

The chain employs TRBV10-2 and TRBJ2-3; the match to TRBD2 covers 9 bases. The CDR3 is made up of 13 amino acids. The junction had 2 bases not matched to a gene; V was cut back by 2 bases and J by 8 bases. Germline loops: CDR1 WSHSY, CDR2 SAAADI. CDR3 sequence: CASSEVSGGTQYF. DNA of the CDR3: TGCGCCAGCAGTGAGGTTAGCGGGGGTACGCAGTATTTT.

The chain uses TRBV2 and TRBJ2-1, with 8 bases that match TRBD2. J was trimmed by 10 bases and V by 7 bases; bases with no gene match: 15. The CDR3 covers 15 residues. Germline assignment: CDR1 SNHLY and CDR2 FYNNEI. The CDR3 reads CASTRGLANGREQFF. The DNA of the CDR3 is TGTGCCAGCACCCGAGGACTAGCCAATGGTAGGGAGCAGTTCTTC. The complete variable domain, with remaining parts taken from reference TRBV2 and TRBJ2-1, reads EPEVTQTPSHQVTQMGQEVILRCVPISNHLYFYWYRQILGQKVEFLVSFYNNEISEKSEIFDDQFSVERPDGSNFTLKIRSTKLEDSAMYFCASTRGLANGREQFFGPGTRLTVL.

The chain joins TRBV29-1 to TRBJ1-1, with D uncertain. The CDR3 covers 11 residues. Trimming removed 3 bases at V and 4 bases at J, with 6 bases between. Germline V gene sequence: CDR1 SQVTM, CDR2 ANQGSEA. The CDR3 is CSVDPGTEAFF. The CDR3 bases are TGCAGCGTTGACCCCGGCACTGAAGCTTTCTTT.

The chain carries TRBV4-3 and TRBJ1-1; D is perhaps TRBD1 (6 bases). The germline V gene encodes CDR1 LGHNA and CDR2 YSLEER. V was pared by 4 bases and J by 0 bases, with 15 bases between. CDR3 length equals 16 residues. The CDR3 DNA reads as TGCGCCAGCAGCCCATACTACCGGGACATGAACACTGAAGCTTTCTTT. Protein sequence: CASSPYYRDMNTEAFF.

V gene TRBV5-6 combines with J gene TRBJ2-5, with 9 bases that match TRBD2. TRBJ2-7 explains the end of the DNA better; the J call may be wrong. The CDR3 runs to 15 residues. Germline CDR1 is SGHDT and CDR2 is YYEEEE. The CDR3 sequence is CASSFISGSAYEQYF. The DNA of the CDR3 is TGTGCCAGCAGCTTTATTAGCGGGAGCGCCTACGAGCAGTACTTC.

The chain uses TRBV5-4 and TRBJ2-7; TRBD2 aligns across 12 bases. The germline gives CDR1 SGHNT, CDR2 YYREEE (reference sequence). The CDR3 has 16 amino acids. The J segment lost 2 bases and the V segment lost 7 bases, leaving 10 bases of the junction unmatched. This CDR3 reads CASGLPGLAGTYEQYF. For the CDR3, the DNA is TGTGCCAGCGGCCTACCGGGACTAGCGGGTACCTACGAGCAGTACTTC.

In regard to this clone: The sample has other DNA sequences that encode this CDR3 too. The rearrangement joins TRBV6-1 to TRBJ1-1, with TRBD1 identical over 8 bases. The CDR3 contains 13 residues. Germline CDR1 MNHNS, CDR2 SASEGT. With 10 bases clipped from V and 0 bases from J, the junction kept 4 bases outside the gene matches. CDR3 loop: CATRQGMNTEAFF. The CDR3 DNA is TGTGCCACCAGACAGGGGATGAACACTGAAGCTTTCTTT.

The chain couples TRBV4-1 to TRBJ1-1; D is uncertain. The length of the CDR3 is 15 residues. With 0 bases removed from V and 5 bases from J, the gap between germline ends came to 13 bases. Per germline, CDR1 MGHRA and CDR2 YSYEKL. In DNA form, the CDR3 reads TGCGCCAGCAGCCAAGATCGGAGAGGGAGGACTGAAGCTTTCTTT. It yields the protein CASSQDRRGRTEAFF.

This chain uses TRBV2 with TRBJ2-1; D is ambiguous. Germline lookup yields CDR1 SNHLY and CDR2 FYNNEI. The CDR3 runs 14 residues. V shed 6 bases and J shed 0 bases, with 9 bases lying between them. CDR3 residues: CASSGLPSYNEQFF. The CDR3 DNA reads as TGTGCCAGCAGCGGTCTACCCTCCTACAATGAGCAGTTCTTC.

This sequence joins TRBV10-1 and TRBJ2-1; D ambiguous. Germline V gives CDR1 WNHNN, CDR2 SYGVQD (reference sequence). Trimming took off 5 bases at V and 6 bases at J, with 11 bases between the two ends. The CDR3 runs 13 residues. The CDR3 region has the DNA TGCGCCAGCAGTTCAACAGAAACCAATGAGCAGTTCTTC. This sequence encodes CASSSTETNEQFF.

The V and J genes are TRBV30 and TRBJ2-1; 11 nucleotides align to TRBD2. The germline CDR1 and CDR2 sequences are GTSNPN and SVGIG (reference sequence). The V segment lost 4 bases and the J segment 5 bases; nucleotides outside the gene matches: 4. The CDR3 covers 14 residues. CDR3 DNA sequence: TGTGCCTGGATTAGCGGGAGGGCTAACAATGAGCAGTTCTTC. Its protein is CAWISGRANNEQFF.

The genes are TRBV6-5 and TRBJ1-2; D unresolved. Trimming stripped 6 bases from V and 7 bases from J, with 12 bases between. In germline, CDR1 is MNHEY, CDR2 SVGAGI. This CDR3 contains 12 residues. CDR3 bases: TGTGCCAGCAGCTCCGCAGGAAGTGGCTACACCTTC. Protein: CASSSAGSGYTF.

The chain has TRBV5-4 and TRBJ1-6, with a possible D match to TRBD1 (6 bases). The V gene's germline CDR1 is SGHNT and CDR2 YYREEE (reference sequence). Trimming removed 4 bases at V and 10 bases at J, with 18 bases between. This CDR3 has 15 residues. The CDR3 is CASSPDRRIGSPLHF. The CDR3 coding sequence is TGTGCCAGCAGCCCCGACAGGAGGATTGGGTCACCCCTCCACTTT.

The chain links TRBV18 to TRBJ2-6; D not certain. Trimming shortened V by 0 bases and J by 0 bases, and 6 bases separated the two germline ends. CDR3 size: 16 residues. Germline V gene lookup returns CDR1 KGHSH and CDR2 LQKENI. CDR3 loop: CASSPPARSGANVLTF. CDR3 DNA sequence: TGTGCCAGCTCACCACCGGCCCGCTCTGGGGCCAACGTCCTGACTTTC. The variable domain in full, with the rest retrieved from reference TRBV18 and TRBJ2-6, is NAGVMQNPRHLVRRRGQEARLRCSPMKGHSHVYWYRQLPEEGLKFMVYLQKENIIDESGMPKERFSAEFPKEGPSILRIQQVVRGDSAAYFCASSPPARSGANVLTFGAGSRLTVL.